A single sample gave rise to the 27 T cell receptor beta chains below, sequenced in a study of molecular identifiers for immune sequencing clone quantification. TCRdb re-derived calls from the PCR reads in MiXCR, one entry per CDR3 protein. The table has roughly 90,000 distinct CDR3 sequences, 15% to 20% seen once. Specimen: naive CD8+ T cells from blood, with Jurkat cell RNA spiked in. Specified subset: FACS-sorted CD8+CD4-CCR7+CD45RA+ naive T cells. These receptors were obtained from a human donor in good health. Some libraries in this study had Jurkat cell RNA spiked in.

The chain carries TRBV6-5 and TRBJ2-1; D perhaps matches TRBD1 (5 bases). The CDR3 is made up of 15 amino acids. V lost 2 bases, J lost 2 bases, and 10 bases lay in between. Germline-derived CDR1 and CDR2 are MNHEY and SVGAGI. The DNA of the CDR3 is TGTGCCAGCAGTTACGAAAGGGGCGCCTACAATGAGCAGTTCTTC. Protein: CASSYERGAYNEQFF.

Remarks on this clonotype: Its ends do not fully match the called genes, so a read error is possible. V usage is TRBV2 and J usage is TRBJ1-5; D unclear. Germline V gene sequence: CDR1 SNHLY, CDR2 FYNNEI. The CDR3 is made up of 16 amino acids. The CDR3 DNA follows: TGTGCCTGCAGTGATGTGATCCGGAAAAGCAATCAGCCCCAGCATTTT. It yields the protein CACSDVIRKSNQPQHF.

A note on this clonotype: A much larger clone is a single base away; this may be a read error. The rearrangement links TRBV5-3 to TRBJ2-1; the D is unclear. TRBV5-3 is an ORF for which the function is uncertain. V was clipped by 8 bases and J by 5 bases, with 8 bases between them. The CDR3 has 11 residues. The CDR3, as DNA: TGTGCCAGCAGTCGGGACAATGAGCAGTTCTTC. This codes for CASSRDNEQFF.

This clonotype has a count of ten or more. The chain carries TRBV14 and TRBJ2-5, with 8 bases aligning to TRBD1. The germline V gene has CDR1 SGHDN and CDR2 FVKESK. The V and J ends lost 2 bases and 4 bases, in that order; junction bases with no gene match: 9. The CDR3 runs 16 residues. The CDR3 DNA sequence: TGTGCCAGCAGCCAACGCCGGACAGGGAGATTAGAGACCCAGTACTTC. Residues: CASSQRRTGRLETQYF.

This clonotype has just one count. The junction departs from the called germline gene at one end, perhaps through a read error. The J gene is TRBJ2-2, the V gene TRBV10-3; TRBD2 matches 8 bases. Germline V gives CDR1 ENHRY, CDR2 SYGVKD. The CDR3 extends over 16 amino acids. The CDR3 is CAITSGGALNTRELFF. For the CDR3, the DNA is TGTGCCATCACCTCGGGGGGGGCGCTGAACACCAGGGAGCTGTTTTTT.

In this sample, this clonotype turned up many times. This rearrangement joins TRBV3-2 to TRBJ2-3; no check of the table's D call, TRBD2, against the DNA was made. TRBV3-2 constitutes a pseudogene. The CDR3 extends over 17 amino acids. The CDR3 bases are TGTGCCAGCAGCCTTGGGCGGGGGGTGAAAAGCACAGATACGCAGTATTTT. Translating gives CASSLGRGVKSTDTQYF.

The table lists this clonotype with many counts. V and J are TRBV7-9 and TRBJ2-7; tentative D call: TRBD1 (7 bases). With 5 bases removed from V and 5 bases from J, the gap between germline ends came to 19 bases. CDR3 size: 15 residues. Germline V gives CDR1 SEHNR, CDR2 FQNEAQ (reference sequence). The CDR3 loop is CASSRRDRFPDEQYF. In DNA form, the CDR3 reads TGTGCCAGCAGCCGGCGGGACAGATTTCCCGACGAGCAGTACTTC.

This clonotype was seen ten or more times. The V call is TRBV4-1, the J call TRBJ2-7; D might be TRBD1 (5 bases). The CDR3 totals 17 residues. V was cut by 2 bases and J by 3 bases, with 20 bases left in between. Germline V gene lookup returns CDR1 MGHRA and CDR2 YSYEKL. The CDR3 loop reads CASSQRAGWGPNYEQYF. Here the CDR3 DNA reads TGCGCCAGCAGCCAAAGAGCCGGGTGGGGCCCTAACTACGAGCAGTACTTC.

J is TRBJ2-4 and V is TRBV7-9, with 9 bases that match TRBD2. Trimming took 4 bases from V and 0 from J; bases not matched to a gene: 22. Germline V lookup: CDR1 SEHNR, CDR2 FQNEAQ (reference sequence). The CDR3 length is 22 residues. This CDR3 is CASSSPLRLAEDEVRAKNIQYF. The CDR3 DNA is TGTGCCAGCAGCTCCCCTCTCCGACTAGCGGAGGACGAAGTTAGAGCCAAAAACATTCAGTACTTC.

The chain employs TRBV11-2 and TRBJ2-2; 7 bases are a match to TRBD2. Germline CDR1 SGHAT, CDR2 FQNNGV. With V trimmed by 2 bases and J by 3 bases, 6 bases remained unmatched. The CDR3 sequence is 16 residues long. As DNA, the CDR3 is TGTGCCAGCAGCTTATGGCGGGGGAGAGACACCGGGGAGCTGTTTTTT. Its protein product is CASSLWRGRDTGELFF. The full variable domain, rest sourced from reference TRBV11-2 and TRBJ2-2, is EAGVAQSPRYKIIEKRQSVAFWCNPISGHATLYWYQQILGQGPKLLIQFQNNGVVDDSQLPKDRFSAERLKGVDSTLKIQPAKLEDSAVYLCASSLWRGRDTGELFFGEGSRLTVL.

The table lists this clonotype with many counts. One end of the junction is discordant with germline, which a read error may explain. The V call is TRBV7-7, the J call TRBJ2-1; TRBD1 might be the D (5 bases). The germline V gene has CDR1 SSHAT and CDR2 FNYEAQ (reference sequence). The CDR3 contains 13 residues. In DNA, the CDR3 is TGTGCTAGCAGCTTAAGAAGGGGAAATGAGCAGTTCTTC. Amino acid sequence: CASSLRRGNEQFF.

The sample holds many counts of this clonotype. This rearrangement joins TRBV7-9 to TRBJ2-3; D unclear. This CDR3 contains 12 residues. Trimming took 5 bases from V and 5 from J, leaving 8 bases between them. Germline V gene data show CDR1 as SEHNR and CDR2 as FQNEAQ (reference sequence). CDR3 loop: CASSPGRDTQYF. The CDR3 DNA reads TGTGCCAGCAGCCCAGGTAGAGATACGCAGTATTTT.

This clonotype was seen many times. The rearrangement joins TRBV7-9 to TRBJ1-4, with 8 bases identical to TRBD1. CDR1 and CDR2 (germline): SEHNR, FQNEAQ (reference sequence). V was clipped by 5 bases and J by 7 bases; unmatched bases: 15. This CDR3 has 17 residues. Written as DNA, the CDR3 is TGTGCCAGCAGCCTGGACAGGGCAGGAGACTACGGTGAAAAACTGTTTTTT. Protein sequence: CASSLDRAGDYGEKLFF.

This clonotype was seen many times. This sequence joins TRBV29-1 and TRBJ2-2; the D is unclear. The V and J ends lost 5 bases and 7 bases respectively, with 11 bases between them. The CDR3 length is 12 residues. Germline-derived CDR1 and CDR2 are SQVTM and ANQGSEA. CDR3 residues: CSVWTAVGELFF. The CDR3 nucleotides read TGCAGCGTTTGGACGGCGGTCGGGGAGCTGTTTTTT.

This clonotype was observed many times. The V gene is TRBV7-6, the J gene TRBJ1-1, with D uncertain. The CDR3 runs 13 residues. The germline V and J ends were trimmed by 3 bases and 6 bases, with 11 bases remaining between them. Germline V gene sequence: CDR1 SGHVS, CDR2 FNYEAQ. CDR3 residues: CASSLTEAAEAFF. In nucleotides, the CDR3 is TGTGCCAGCAGCTTGACGGAGGCGGCTGAAGCTTTCTTT.

This clonotype was detected ten times or more. CDR3 DNA sequence: TGTGCCAGCAGCTACCCAAGCGGGAGCCCCTGGGATGAGCAGTTCTTC. As protein: CASSYPSGSPWDEQFF. The gene calls are TRBV13 and TRBJ2-1; TRBD2 matches 8 bases. The CDR3 consists of 16 residues. Trimming removed 4 bases from V and 8 bases from J; junction bases left unmatched: 13. The germline CDR1 and CDR2 sequences are PRHDT and FYEKMQ (reference sequence).

The chain has TRBV7-9 and TRBJ1-5; TRBD1 matches at 9 bases. Per germline, CDR1 SEHNR and CDR2 FQNEAQ (reference sequence). V was clipped by 5 bases and J by 6 bases; unmatched bases: 5. The CDR3 runs 14 residues. The CDR3 reads CASSQGQGSQPQHF. The CDR3 DNA reads as TGTGCCAGCAGCCAGGGACAGGGTAGTCAGCCCCAGCATTTT.

Points on this clonotype: A clone one base away is much larger, so this may be a read error. The CDR3 carries no conserved terminal phenylalanine or tryptophan, so it likely arises from a read error. The J gene is TRBJ2-7, the V gene TRBV20-1; weak D call: TRBD2 (5 bases). Looked up from germline, CDR1 is DFQATT and CDR2 is SNEGSKA (reference sequence). The CDR3 runs 14 residues. V lost 1 base, J lost 3 bases, and 13 bases lay in between. For the CDR3, the DNA is TGCAGTGCTAGAGTAGAGGGATTGAGCTACGAGCAGTACTCC. This codes for CSARVEGLSYEQYS.

At least ten counts were recorded for this clonotype. The CDR3 is CASSFLGTGDGGTEAFF. For the CDR3, the DNA is TGTGCCAGCAGCTTCTTAGGGACAGGGGATGGGGGCACTGAAGCTTTCTTT. The chain is built from TRBV13 and TRBJ1-1; 10 bases match TRBD1. The CDR3 sequence is 17 residues long. Germline values: CDR1 PRHDT, CDR2 FYEKMQ (reference sequence). V dropped 3 bases and J dropped 4; count of bases not matched to a gene: 11. The full variable domain, with the rest looked up from reference TRBV13 and TRBJ1-1, is AAGVIQSPRHLIKEKRETATLKCYPIPRHDTVYWYQQGPGQDPQFLISFYEKMQSDKGSIPDRFSAQQFSDYHSELNMSSLELGDSALYFCASSFLGTGDGGTEAFFGQGTRLTVV.

Ten or more counts support this clonotype. The rearrangement links TRBV19 to TRBJ1-1; maybe TRBD1 (5 bases). CDR3 length: 13 residues. V was clipped by 7 bases and J by 7 bases, with 16 bases between them. Germline-derived CDR1 and CDR2 are LNHDA and SQIVND (reference sequence). The CDR3 DNA sequence: TGTGCCAGTACCTCGGGAGGGGCCTTTGAAGCTTTCTTT. Protein: CASTSGGAFEAFF.

This clonotype was found many times. This chain uses TRBV3-1 with TRBJ2-5; TRBD2 matches 10 bases. Germline CDR1 LGHDT, CDR2 YNNKEL (reference sequence). CDR3 length: 17 amino acids. The V gene end was trimmed by 0 bases and the J gene end by 5 bases; junction bases not matched to a gene: 9. The chain's CDR3 is CASSQDRSSGSRETQYF. The CDR3 DNA sequence: TGTGCCAGCAGCCAAGATAGGTCTAGCGGGAGCCGGGAGACCCAGTACTTC.

This clonotype was seen ten or more times. V usage is TRBV4-3 and J usage is TRBJ2-7; 9 bases are shared with TRBD2. This CDR3 has 15 residues. The junction had 6 bases not matched to a gene; V was cut back by 1 base and J by 5 bases. Germline lookup yields CDR1 LGHNA and CDR2 YSLEER. This CDR3 reads CASSQVAGVGHEQYF. The CDR3 DNA sequence: TGCGCCAGCAGCCAAGTAGCGGGGGTTGGGCACGAGCAGTACTTC.

This clonotype was recorded at least ten times. The chain combines TRBV4-3 with TRBJ2-7; maybe TRBD1 (5 bases). This CDR3 comprises 15 residues. The germline V gene has CDR1 LGHNA and CDR2 YSLEER. V dropped 0 bases and J dropped 0 bases, with 9 bases sitting between them. The chain's CDR3 is CASSQEVGASYEQYF. The CDR3 DNA follows: TGCGCCAGCAGCCAAGAAGTAGGGGCCTCCTACGAGCAGTACTTC.

This clonotype was observed many times. V usage is TRBV7-2 and J usage is TRBJ2-7, with a weak D call TRBD1 (5 bases). Germline V CDR1 and CDR2: SGHTA, FQGNSA. The germline V and J ends were trimmed by 5 bases and 0 bases, with 14 bases remaining between them. This CDR3 contains 15 residues. The CDR3 DNA sequence: TGTGCCAGCAGCCCTCGGAGTCAGGGCTCCTACGAGCAGTACTTC. Its translation: CASSPRSQGSYEQYF.

This clonotype was counted at least ten times. This sequence joins TRBV4-3 and TRBJ2-3; D is possibly TRBD1 (6 bases). The CDR3 covers 15 residues. CDR1 and CDR2 (germline): LGHNA, YSLEER. V was pared by 1 base and J by 2 bases, with 10 bases between. The CDR3 region has the DNA TGCGCCAGCAGCCAAGGCACAGGGCACACAGATACGCAGTATTTT. Protein sequence: CASSQGTGHTDTQYF.

Regarding this clonotype: Since a much larger clone is just one base distant, this may be a read error. The genes are TRBV15 and TRBJ2-1, with D perhaps TRBD2 (6 bases). The CDR3 has 16 amino acids. The germline gives CDR1 LNHNV, CDR2 YYDKDF (reference sequence). The V end lost 0 bases, the J end lost 5 bases, and 14 bases lay between the germline ends. The CDR3 here is CATSRDYGGTNNEQFF. The CDR3 DNA follows: TGTGCCACCAGCAGAGATTACGGGGGAACCAACAATGAGCAGTTCTTC.

Of note for this clonotype: A read error is likely, as this CDR3 ends without the conserved phenylalanine or tryptophan. The chain has TRBV7-2 and TRBJ1-5; TRBD1 is a possible D gene (5 bases). Germline V gene data show CDR1 as SGHTA and CDR2 as FQGNSA. V shed 6 bases and J shed 0 bases, with 12 bases lying between them. The CDR3 is 15 residues long. CDR3 sequence reads: CASRQDNYSNQPQHL. DNA of the CDR3: TGTGCCAGCAGACAGGACAATTATAGCAATCAGCCCCAGCATCTT.